Sequencing of this T cell receptor beta chain was carried out in a study of cytomegalovirus exposure and HLA in healthy donors. The germline V and J ends were trimmed by 3 bases and 2 bases, with 14 bases remaining between them. This CDR3 contains 17 residues. Germline lookup yields CDR1 MDHEN and CDR2 SYDVKM. PCR amplification relied on 60 Vbeta primers (plus 13 Jbeta primers). Produced via immunoSEQ multiplex PCR; TCRdb's table is partial and in-frame only. The table has around 100,000 clones, around 82% seen once. Unrecorded immune exposures were likely, despite nominal health at sampling. Study-level findings and limits: Three of the chains that were CMV-associated were confirmed in vitro to be specific for CMV antigens. A reported reduction in N-insertions relative to the approximately 640-donor mean was seen in an Asian-associated ancestry cluster in a later analysis.

As for this clone: Its antigen is unknown.

The rearrangement uses TRBV28 and TRBJ1-6; D possibly corresponds to TRBD1 (5 bases). The source material was PBMCs. The receptor was derived from a man between 25 and 39 years old in good health and CMV-seropositive. The CDR3 spells CASSFSPRQPYNSPLHF. In nucleotides, the CDR3 is TGTGCCAGCAGTTTTTCCCCTAGACAGCCCTATAATTCACCCCTCCACTTT.